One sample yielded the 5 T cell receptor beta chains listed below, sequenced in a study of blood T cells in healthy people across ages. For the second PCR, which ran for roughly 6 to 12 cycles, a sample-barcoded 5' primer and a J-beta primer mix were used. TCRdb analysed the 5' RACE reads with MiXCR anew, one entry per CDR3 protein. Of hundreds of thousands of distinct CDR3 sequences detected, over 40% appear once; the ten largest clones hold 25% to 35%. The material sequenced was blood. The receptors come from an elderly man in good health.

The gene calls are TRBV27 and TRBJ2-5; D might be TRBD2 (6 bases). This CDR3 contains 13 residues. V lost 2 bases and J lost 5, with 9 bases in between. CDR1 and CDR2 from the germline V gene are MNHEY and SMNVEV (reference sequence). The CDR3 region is CASSLLAGETQYF. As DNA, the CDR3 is TGTGCCAGCAGTTTACTCGCGGGGGAGACCCAGTACTTC.

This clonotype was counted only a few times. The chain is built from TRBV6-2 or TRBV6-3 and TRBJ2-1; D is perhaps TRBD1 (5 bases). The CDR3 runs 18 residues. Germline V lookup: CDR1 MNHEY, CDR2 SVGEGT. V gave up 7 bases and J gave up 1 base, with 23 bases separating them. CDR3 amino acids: CASMAVGEGTGSYNEQFF. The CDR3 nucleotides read TGTGCCAGCATGGCTGTAGGGGAAGGTACAGGATCCTACAATGAGCAGTTCTTC.

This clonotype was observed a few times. DNA of the CDR3: TGTGCCAGCAGCTACCAGACGGGATTTAATGAAAAACTGTTTTTT. Protein: CASSYQTGFNEKLFF. The chain has TRBV7-2 and TRBJ1-4; the D is unclear. Trimming took off 4 bases at V and 4 bases at J, with 13 bases between the two ends. CDR3 length equals 15 residues. Germline-derived CDR1 and CDR2 are SGHTA and FQGNSA.

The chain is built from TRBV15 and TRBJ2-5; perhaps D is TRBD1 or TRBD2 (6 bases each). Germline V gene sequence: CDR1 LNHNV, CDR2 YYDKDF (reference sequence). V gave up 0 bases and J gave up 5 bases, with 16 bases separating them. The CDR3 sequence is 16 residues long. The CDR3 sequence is CATSRDWATGRETQYF. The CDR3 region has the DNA TGTGCCACCAGCAGAGATTGGGCCACAGGGAGGGAGACCCAGTACTTC.

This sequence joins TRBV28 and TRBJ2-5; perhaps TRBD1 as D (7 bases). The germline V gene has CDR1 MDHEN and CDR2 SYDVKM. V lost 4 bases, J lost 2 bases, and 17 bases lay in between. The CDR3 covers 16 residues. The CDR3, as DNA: TGTGCCAGCAGTTCGCCGGGGGACAGCCAACAAGAGACCCAGTACTTC. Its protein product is CASSSPGDSQQETQYF.